Included here is one TCR beta chain sequence, with context. Some clones are missing from TCRdb's copy, which holds only in-frame ones; the method was immunoSEQ multiplex PCR. Found here are 400,000 to 500,000 clones, roughly 90% of them singletons; the top ten hold 1.4%. Exposed volunteers were people who met a COVID-19 case within 2 weeks before study entry. The data stem from a study of blood T cell repertoires in COVID-19. Germline CDR1 is MGHRA and CDR2 is YSYEKL. The CDR3 length is 18 residues. V was clipped by 4 bases and J by 4 bases; unmatched bases: 13. The clonotype originates from a woman younger than 35 who had been exposed to COVID-19. The rearrangement uses TRBV4-1 and TRBJ2-5; TRBD2 matches at 12 bases. Sequences were obtained from PBMCs or T cells enriched from blood (not recorded which). DNA for the CDR3: TGCGCCAGCAGCCGAGGACTAGCGGGAATAAATCGGGGAGAGACCCAGTACTTC. Its protein product is CASSRGLAGINRGETQYF.